Listed below are T cell receptor beta chains from one sample, sequenced in a study of shared clonotypes between healthy human individuals. Sequencing was performed with immunoSEQ multiplex PCR; in TCRdb, only in-frame clones are kept and a portion is missing. Among about 2.4 million clones listed, approximately 94% were seen once. Sequencing input: naive CD4+ T cells from PBMCs. Source of these receptors: a man aged 18 to 30 in good health. Some clones in this sample may be carry-over from other donors' samples. Both conserved end residues are part of each CDR3. A D gene is named only where the DNA matches it firmly. A clone size is listed for some rows: how often the clone was seen (once, few, many), or a class if it is expanded.

clone size: once
V gene: TRBV28
D gene: .
J gene: TRBJ2-5
CDR3 protein: CASSYTPGQETQYF
CDR3 DNA: TGTGCCAGCAGTTACACCCCGGGCCAAGAGACCCAGTACTTC

clone size: .
V gene: TRBV5-1
D gene: .
J gene: TRBJ2-3
CDR3 protein: CASSLNPSSTDTQYF
CDR3 DNA: TGCGCCAGCAGCTTGAATCCCTCTAGCACAGATACGCAGTATTTT

clone size: .
V gene: TRBV29-1
D gene: TRBD1
J gene: TRBJ1-1
CDR3 protein: CSVTRQGDRNTEAFF
CDR3 DNA: TGCAGCGTTACTAGACAGGGAGACAGGAACACTGAAGCTTTCTTT

clone size: once
V gene: TRBV29-1
D gene: .
J gene: TRBJ2-3
CDR3 protein: CGVTGPDTDTQYF
CDR3 DNA: TGCGGCGTAACCGGGCCAGACACAGATACGCAGTATTTT

clone size: few
V gene: TRBV20-1
D gene: .
J gene: TRBJ1-2
CDR3 protein: CSVGGDYGYTF
CDR3 DNA: TGCAGTGTTGGAGGGGACTATGGCTACACCTTC

clone size: .
V gene: TRBV4-2
D gene: TRBD2
J gene: TRBJ2-5
CDR3 protein: CASGKAGLYQETQYF
CDR3 DNA: TGTGCCAGCGGAAAAGCGGGACTTTACCAAGAGACCCAGTACTTC

clone size: .
V gene: TRBV7-6
D gene: TRBD1
J gene: TRBJ1-5
CDR3 protein: CASSLSQGKNQPQHF
CDR3 DNA: TGTGCCAGCAGCTTATCACAGGGGAAGAATCAGCCCCAGCATTTT

clone size: few
V gene: TRBV5-6
D gene: .
J gene: TRBJ2-7
CDR3 protein: CASSLLIQGIGLHEQYF
CDR3 DNA: TGTGCCAGCAGCTTGTTGATCCAGGGAATTGGACTTCACGAGCAGTACTTC

clone size: once
V gene: TRBV6-5
D gene: TRBD2
J gene: TRBJ2-5
CDR3 protein: CASSASGAARETQYF
CDR3 DNA: TGTGCCAGCAGTGCCAGCGGGGCCGCCCGGGAGACCCAGTACTTC

clone size: .
V gene: TRBV28
D gene: .
J gene: TRBJ1-5
CDR3 protein: CASRGKIYSNQPQHF
CDR3 DNA: TGTGCCAGCAGGGGGAAGATTTATAGCAATCAGCCCCAGCATTTT

clone size: .
V gene: TRBV29-1
D gene: TRBD1
J gene: TRBJ1-1
CDR3 protein: CSVVDRGATEAFF
CDR3 DNA: TGCAGCGTCGTTGACAGGGGGGCCACTGAAGCTTTCTTT

clone size: .
V gene: TRBV18
D gene: .
J gene: TRBJ1-5
CDR3 protein: CASSSDRNQPQHF
CDR3 DNA: TGTGCCAGCTCAAGTGACCGAAATCAGCCCCAGCATTTT

clone size: .
V gene: TRBV5-1
D gene: .
J gene: TRBJ2-5
CDR3 protein: CASSFTGKVGETQYF
CDR3 DNA: TGCGCCAGCAGCTTTACAGGGAAGGTGGGAGAGACCCAGTACTTC

clone size: .
V gene: TRBV5-1
D gene: TRBD1
J gene: TRBJ1-2
CDR3 protein: CASSLGQGEGGYTF
CDR3 DNA: TGCGCCAGCAGCTTGGGACAGGGGGAAGGAGGCTACACCTTC

clone size: .
V gene: TRBV19
D gene: .
J gene: TRBJ1-2
CDR3 protein: CASSIDRQNPNYGYTF
CDR3 DNA: TGTGCCAGTAGTATAGACCGGCAGAACCCAAACTATGGCTACACCTTC

clone size: .
V gene: TRBV28
D gene: .
J gene: TRBJ2-2
CDR3 protein: CASSSNRGPATGELFF
CDR3 DNA: TGTGCCAGCAGTTCCAACAGAGGGCCTGCGACCGGGGAGCTGTTTTTT

clone size: few
V gene: TRBV4-2
D gene: .
J gene: TRBJ1-2
CDR3 protein: CASSQGTEDYGYTF
CDR3 DNA: TGTGCCAGCAGCCAAGGGACAGAGGACTATGGCTACACCTTC

clone size: once
V gene: TRBV6-1
D gene: TRBD1
J gene: TRBJ2-7
CDR3 protein: CASSSPTGFPYEQYF
CDR3 DNA: TGTGCCAGCAGTTCCCCGACAGGGTTTCCCTACGAGCAGTACTTC

clone size: .
V gene: TRBV5-1
D gene: .
J gene: TRBJ2-1
CDR3 protein: CASSLVGGLASAEQFF
CDR3 DNA: TGCGCCAGCAGCTTGGTTGGGGGGTTAGCGTCTGCTGAGCAGTTCTTC

clone size: .
V gene: TRBV4-2
D gene: TRBD2
J gene: TRBJ2-3
CDR3 protein: CASSHGTSGRRTDTQYF
CDR3 DNA: TGTGCCAGCAGCCATGGGACTAGCGGGAGGCGCACAGATACGCAGTATTTT

clone size: .
V gene: TRBV7-2
D gene: .
J gene: TRBJ1-3
CDR3 protein: CASSPPGPWRGNTIYF
CDR3 DNA: TGTGCCAGCAGCCCCCCGGGCCCCTGGAGGGGAAACACCATATATTTT

clone size: .
V gene: TRBV7-9
D gene: .
J gene: TRBJ2-1
CDR3 protein: CASSPIRVEAYNEQFF
CDR3 DNA: TGTGCCAGCAGCCCCATTAGGGTTGAGGCCTACAATGAGCAGTTCTTC

clone size: once
V gene: TRBV2
D gene: .
J gene: TRBJ1-3
CDR3 protein: CAGLTGGRGNTIYF
CDR3 DNA: TGTGCCGGCCTCACGGGGGGAAGGGGAAACACCATATATTTT

clone size: .
V gene: TRBV19
D gene: .
J gene: TRBJ1-5
CDR3 protein: CASSTIPGGNQPQHF
CDR3 DNA: TGTGCCAGTAGTACGATTCCCGGGGGCAATCAGCCCCAGCATTTT

clone size: once
V gene: TRBV4-1
D gene: .
J gene: TRBJ1-5
CDR3 protein: CASSHIAGASNQPQHF
CDR3 DNA: TGCGCCAGCAGCCATATTGCCGGGGCTAGCAATCAGCCCCAGCATTTT

clone size: few
V gene: TRBV9
D gene: TRBD1
J gene: TRBJ2-7
CDR3 protein: CASSGRDRAYEQYF
CDR3 DNA: TGTGCCAGCAGCGGCCGGGACAGGGCCTACGAGCAGTACTTC

clone size: .
V gene: TRBV30
D gene: TRBD1
J gene: TRBJ1-4
CDR3 protein: CAWNILTGRTNEKLFF
CDR3 DNA: TGTGCCTGGAATATACTGACAGGGAGAACTAATGAAAAACTGTTTTTT

clone size: .
V gene: TRBV19
D gene: .
J gene: TRBJ2-1
CDR3 protein: CASSSPHEQFF
CDR3 DNA: TGTGCCAGTAGTTCTCCGCATGAGCAGTTCTTC

clone size: .
V gene: TRBV5-4
D gene: .
J gene: TRBJ2-7
CDR3 protein: CASSSRTGLTSGRTYEQYF
CDR3 DNA: TGTGCCAGCAGTTCTCGGACAGGGCTAACTAGCGGGCGGACCTACGAGCAGTACTTC

clone size: .
V gene: TRBV28
D gene: TRBD1
J gene: TRBJ1-2
CDR3 protein: CASSSTGAATNYGYTF
CDR3 DNA: TGTGCCAGCAGTTCGACAGGGGCCGCAACTAACTATGGCTACACCTTC

clone size: .
V gene: TRBV28
D gene: TRBD1
J gene: TRBJ2-7
CDR3 protein: CASSSPGTGDYEQYF
CDR3 DNA: TGTGCCAGCAGTTCGCCCGGGACAGGGGACTACGAGCAGTACTTC

clone size: .
V gene: TRBV5-1
D gene: .
J gene: TRBJ1-2
CDR3 protein: CASSPGQPGGYTF
CDR3 DNA: TGCGCCAGCAGCCCTGGACAGCCGGGCGGCTACACCTTC

clone size: .
V gene: TRBV5-6
D gene: TRBD1
J gene: TRBJ1-2
CDR3 protein: CASSLWGQGHFNYGYTF
CDR3 DNA: TGTGCCAGCAGCTTGTGGGGACAGGGGCACTTCAACTATGGCTACACCTTC

clone size: once
V gene: TRBV29-1
D gene: TRBD2
J gene: TRBJ2-1
CDR3 protein: CSVTSGRHEQFF
CDR3 DNA: TGCAGCGTTACTAGCGGGAGGCATGAGCAGTTCTTC

clone size: .
V gene: TRBV6-5
D gene: .
J gene: TRBJ2-7
CDR3 protein: CASSLGQREQYF
CDR3 DNA: TGTGCCAGCAGTCTAGGACAGAGAGAGCAGTACTTC

clone size: .
V gene: TRBV25-1
D gene: TRBD1
J gene: TRBJ2-3
CDR3 protein: CASSKSLSGTASTDTQYF
CDR3 DNA: TGTGCCAGCAGTAAGTCGCTTTCCGGGACAGCTAGCACAGATACGCAGTATTTT

clone size: .
V gene: TRBV18
D gene: .
J gene: TRBJ2-7
CDR3 protein: CASSPPSFYEQYF
CDR3 DNA: TGTGCCAGCTCACCACCGTCCTTCTACGAGCAGTACTTC

clone size: .
V gene: TRBV11-2
D gene: .
J gene: TRBJ2-5
CDR3 protein: CASSPQTGAAGTQYF
CDR3 DNA: TGTGCCAGCAGCCCTCAAACCGGAGCTGCGGGGACCCAGTACTTC

clone size: once
V gene: TRBV5-1
D gene: .
J gene: TRBJ2-2
CDR3 protein: CASSSDRSANTGELFF
CDR3 DNA: TGCGCCAGCAGCTCGGACAGATCCGCGAACACCGGGGAGCTGTTTTTT

clone size: .
V gene: TRBV5-1
D gene: .
J gene: TRBJ1-3
CDR3 protein: CASSHGTAGNTIYF
CDR3 DNA: TGCGCCAGCAGCCACGGGACGGCTGGAAACACCATATATTTT

clone size: few
V gene: TRBV4-1
D gene: TRBD1
J gene: TRBJ1-1
CDR3 protein: CASSRTGGGEAFF
CDR3 DNA: TGCGCCAGCAGCCGGACAGGCGGGGGTGAAGCTTTCTTT

clone size: .
V gene: TRBV9
D gene: TRBD2
J gene: TRBJ2-1
CDR3 protein: CASSVGPSGAGYNEQFF
CDR3 DNA: TGTGCCAGCAGCGTAGGGCCTAGCGGAGCGGGCTACAATGAGCAGTTCTTC

clone size: .
V gene: TRBV6-5
D gene: .
J gene: TRBJ1-2
CDR3 protein: CASSYGRRNYGYTF
CDR3 DNA: TGTGCCAGCAGTTACGGACGGCGTAACTATGGCTACACCTTC